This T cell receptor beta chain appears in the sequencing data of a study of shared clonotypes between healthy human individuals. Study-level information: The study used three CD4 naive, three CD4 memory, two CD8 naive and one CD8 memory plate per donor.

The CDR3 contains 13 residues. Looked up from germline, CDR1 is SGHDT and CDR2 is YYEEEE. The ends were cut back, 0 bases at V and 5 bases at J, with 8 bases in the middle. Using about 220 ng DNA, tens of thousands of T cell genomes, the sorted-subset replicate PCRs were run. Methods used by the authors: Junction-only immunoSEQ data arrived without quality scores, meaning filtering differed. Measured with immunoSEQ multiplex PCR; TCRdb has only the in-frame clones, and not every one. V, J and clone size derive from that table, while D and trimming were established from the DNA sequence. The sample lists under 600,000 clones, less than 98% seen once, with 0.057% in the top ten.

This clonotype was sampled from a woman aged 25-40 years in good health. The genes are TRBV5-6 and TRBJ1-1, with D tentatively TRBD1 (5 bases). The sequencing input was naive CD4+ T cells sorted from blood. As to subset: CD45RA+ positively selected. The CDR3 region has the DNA TGTGCCAGCAGCTTGGTAGAGGGGACTGAAGCTTTCTTT. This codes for CASSLVEGTEAFF.